This TCR beta chain came from a study of cytomegalovirus exposure and HLA in healthy donors. This clone was detected once. At the DNA level, this CDR3 is encoded by other sequences in the same sample as well. Researchers ran the PCR with 60 Vbeta and 13 Jbeta primers. Profiled with immunoSEQ multiplex PCR; TCRdb holds only in-frame clones, not every one. The data show approximately 51,000 clones, around 74% seen once. The CDR3 length is 13 residues. The V end lost 4 bases, the J end lost 0 bases, and 10 bases lay between the germline ends. Germline V gene lookup returns CDR1 SQVTM and CDR2 ANQGSEA. Specimen: PBMCs. The TCR comes from a man aged 25-40 years in good health and CMV-seronegative. The chain couples TRBV29-1 to TRBJ2-7, with D perhaps matching TRBD2 (5 bases). CDR3 loop: CSVGARDSYEQYF. Written as DNA, the CDR3 is TGCAGCGTTGGCGCACGGGACTCCTACGAGCAGTACTTC.